The rows below give T cell receptor beta chains drawn from one sample of a study of T cell responses to AZD1222 COVID-19 vaccine. Profiling relied on immunoSEQ multiplex PCR, and the TCRdb table lists in-frame clones only, not all of them. The table has some 150,000 clones, roughly 90% seen once; the top ten hold roughly 3.3%. The sample consisted of peripheral blood, taken 28 days after the second AZD1222 dose. All receptors come from an adult who received the AZD1222 COVID-19 vaccine. CDR3s include the opening cysteine and the closing phenylalanine or tryptophan. D genes are given only for firm matches. Part of the rows lack a size; the others show once, few, many or a class for expanded clones.

>TRBJ2-3|NA|TRBD2|TRBV4-1|15
TGCGCCAGCAGCCCCCGCCGGGGGGGCACAGATACGCAGTATTTT
CASSPRRGGTDTQYF
>TRBJ2-1|NA|NA|TRBV15|12
TGTGCCACCGGAGGGCATGACAATGAGCAGTTCTTC
CATGGHDNEQFF
>TRBJ1-4|NA|NA|TRBV28|13
TGTGCCAGCAGGGAGGGGGGTGGTGAAAAACTGTTTTTT
CASREGGGEKLFF
>TRBJ2-3|once|TRBD2|TRBV5-4|16
TGTGCCAGCAGCCCTGGATTAGCGGGAGATACAGATACGCAGTATTTT
CASSPGLAGDTDTQYF
>TRBJ2-2|NA|TRBD2|TRBV27|17
TGTGCCAGCAGTTTAAGGGGACTAGCGGCGAACACCGGGGAGCTGTTTTTT
CASSLRGLAANTGELFF
>TRBJ1-2|NA|TRBD1|TRBV19|13
TGTGCCAGTACAGGGGGCGCTTTGGATGGCTACACCTTC
CASTGGALDGYTF
>TRBJ1-4|NA|NA|TRBV5-1|16
TGCGCCAGCAGCTTGGTTACACATGCAACTAATGAAAAACTGTTTTTT
CASSLVTHATNEKLFF
>TRBJ2-6|NA|TRBD1|TRBV4-2|18
TGTGCCAGCAGCCCACCCGGGACAGGTATCTCTGGGGCCAACGTCCTGACTTTC
CASSPPGTGISGANVLTF
>TRBJ2-7|NA|NA|TRBV9|14
TGTGCCAGCAGCCAAGGATCCGACCTCTACGAGCAGTACTTC
CASSQGSDLYEQYF
>TRBJ2-1|NA|TRBD2|TRBV7-3|15
TGTGCCAGCAGTCCTAGCGGTAGCTCCTACAATGAGCAGTTCTTC
CASSPSGSSYNEQFF
>TRBJ1-1|NA|TRBD1|TRBV15|15
TGTGCCACCAGCAGACCCGGACAGGCTAACACTGAAGCTTTCTTT
CATSRPGQANTEAFF
>TRBJ1-1|NA|NA|TRBV15|13
TGTGCCACCAGCAGGGGCCAGAACACTGAAGCTTTCTTT
CATSRGQNTEAFF
>TRBJ2-1|few|NA|TRBV10-3|11
TGTGCCATCAGTGAAGGTAATGAGCAGTTCTTC
CAISEGNEQFF
>TRBJ1-5|NA|TRBD1|TRBV11-3|18
TGTGCCAGCAGCTTAGACTCCGTGGGACAGGGGGGTAATCAGCCCCAGCATTTT
CASSLDSVGQGGNQPQHF
>TRBJ2-2|NA|NA|TRBV3-1/TRBV3-2|15
TGTGCCAGCAGCCATTTTTCACGATACGATCGGGAGCTGTTTTTT
CASSHFSRYDRELFF
>TRBJ1-2|NA|NA|TRBV7-2|17
TGTGCCAGCAGCTTAGGGATGGCCGCTACCTCTAACTATGGCTACACCTTC
CASSLGMAATSNYGYTF
>TRBJ1-2|NA|NA|TRBV5-1|14
TGCGCCAGCACCGAACAGGGACTTAACTATGGCTACACCTTC
CASTEQGLNYGYTF
>TRBJ2-3|NA|NA|TRBV7-9|16
TGTGCCAGCAGCTTATCGCCGGGAGAAGGCACAGATACGCAGTATTTT
CASSLSPGEGTDTQYF
>TRBJ2-7|NA|TRBD1|TRBV9|15
TGTGCCAGCAGCGTAGGAACAGGGGGCACCTACGAGCAGTACTTC
CASSVGTGGTYEQYF
>TRBJ1-1|NA|NA|TRBV21-1|14
TGTGCCAGCAGCGAAGGACAGGGTGACACTGAAGCTTTCTTT
CASSEGQGDTEAFF
>TRBJ2-1|NA|TRBD1|TRBV27|16
TGTGCCAGCAGACCAGCCGGGACAGGGTCCTACAATGAGCAGTTCTTC
CASRPAGTGSYNEQFF
>TRBJ2-7|NA|TRBD1|TRBV7-3|16
TGTGCCACTAGTACCACCCGGGACAGGGGCTCCTACGAGCAGTACTTC
CATSTTRDRGSYEQYF
>TRBJ2-7|NA|NA|TRBV29-1|13
TGCAGCGTTGCACGGACAACTACCTACGAGCAGTACTTC
CSVARTTTYEQYF
>TRBJ2-7|NA|TRBD2|TRBV2|12
TGTGCCAGCCGGGAGGTGCAATACGAGCAGTACTTC
CASREVQYEQYF
>TRBJ2-3|NA|TRBD2|TRBV5-1|16
TGCGCCAGCAGCTTCCCTCTGACCGGGGGGGCAGATACGCAGTATTTT
CASSFPLTGGADTQYF
>TRBJ1-1|NA|TRBD1|TRBV7-9|15
TGTGCCAGCAGCCTACAGGGGGCGCGGAGCACTGAAGCTTTCTTT
CASSLQGARSTEAFF
>TRBJ1-5|NA|NA|TRBV7-8|12
TGTGCCAGCAGCTCGGAGTCTCAGCCCCAGCATTTT
CASSSESQPQHF
>TRBJ2-3|NA|NA|TRBV7-3|13
TGTGCCAGCAGCCTGGGGACTTTAGATACGCAGTATTTT
CASSLGTLDTQYF
>TRBJ2-1|NA|TRBD2|TRBV7-2|11
TGTGCCAGCAGCCGAGGCGGGAGGCCGTTCTTC
CASSRGGRPFF
>TRBJ2-3|NA|NA|TRBV14|14
TGTGCCAGCAGCCAAGTTGAGGGGCCAGATACGCAGTATTTT
CASSQVEGPDTQYF
>TRBJ1-2|NA|NA|TRBV7-6|15
TGTGCCAGCAGCTTAGCGCCGGGGGGCGACTATGGCTACACCTTC
CASSLAPGGDYGYTF
>TRBJ1-6|NA|NA|TRBV20-1|14
TGCAGTGCTAGTAGGGGCTCCTATAATTCACCCCTCCACTTT
CSASRGSYNSPLHF
>TRBJ1-5|NA|NA|TRBV30|14
TGTGCCTGGAGTCTGCTGATTAGCAATCAGCCCCAGCATTTT
CAWSLLISNQPQHF
>TRBJ2-6|NA|NA|TRBV4-2|16
TGTGCCAGCAGCCATCCCAGCGAAAGTGGGGCCAACGTCCTGACTTTC
CASSHPSESGANVLTF
>TRBJ2-7|NA|NA|TRBV5-1|14
TGCGCCAGCAGCTTGAGCCTGGTAACCTACGAGCAGTACTTC
CASSLSLVTYEQYF
>TRBJ2-1|NA|TRBD1|TRBV4-1|17
TGCGCCAGCAGCCAAGAGTCCGGGACAGGGCCCTACAATGAGCAGTTCTTC
CASSQESGTGPYNEQFF
>TRBJ2-5|once|TRBD2|TRBV3-1/TRBV3-2|18
TGTGCCAGCAGCCAAGACGCACTAGCGGGAGGCCTGCGCAACAGCGTGTACTTC
CASSQDALAGGLRNSVYF
>TRBJ2-1|NA|NA|TRBV11-2|14
TGTGCCAGCAGCTTGCGGCGGAGTAACAATGAGCAGTTCTTC
CASSLRRSNNEQFF
>TRBJ2-6|NA|NA|TRBV15|18
TGTGCCACCAGCAGAGATCCGACTCCAAACTCTGGGGCCAACGTCCTGACTTTC
CATSRDPTPNSGANVLTF
>TRBJ1-4|NA|NA|TRBV4-1|17
TGCGCCAGCAGCTTATCCGGGACCCGGAGCTCTAATGAAAAACTGTTTTTT
CASSLSGTRSSNEKLFF
>TRBJ2-3|NA|NA|TRBV11-3|15
TGTGCCAGCAGCTTAGTTTCCGGGACCACAGATACGCAGTATTTT
CASSLVSGTTDTQYF
>TRBJ1-5|NA|NA|TRBV28|15
TGTGCCAGCAGTTCGCTGGCAGGCGGGTTGGGGCCCCAGCATTTT
CASSSLAGGLGPQHF
>TRBJ1-2|NA|TRBD1|TRBV18|15
TGTGCCAGCTCACCAGCGGGACAGCCCAGCTATGGCTACACCTTC
CASSPAGQPSYGYTF
>TRBJ2-3|NA|NA|TRBV28|15
TGTGCCAGCAGTTTCGGGTTAGCCGCAACAGATACGCAGTATTTT
CASSFGLAATDTQYF
>TRBJ2-7|NA|NA|TRBV11-3|11
TGTGCCAGCAGCAACTCCTACGAGCAGTACTTC
CASSNSYEQYF
>TRBJ2-7|NA|NA|TRBV11-3|14
TGTGCCAGCAGCTTAACAGACAGATCCTACGAGCAGTACTTC
CASSLTDRSYEQYF
>TRBJ2-7|NA|NA|TRBV27|14
TGTGCCAGCAGTTTTAGTGTCGAATCCTACGAGCAGTACTTC
CASSFSVESYEQYF
>TRBJ2-1|NA|TRBD2|TRBV2|15
TGTGCCAGCAGCCCGGGACTAGCGGACGCAAATGAGCAGTTCTTC
CASSPGLADANEQFF
>TRBJ1-4|NA|TRBD1|TRBV11-2|16
TGTGCCAGCAGCCCCCGGACAGGACACCGTGGGGAAAAACTGTTTTTT
CASSPRTGHRGEKLFF